This T cell receptor beta chain derives from a study of metastatic and nonmetastatic thyroid tumors. General observations from the study: Benign nodules were reported to have significantly lower TCR beta diversity than malignant thyroid tumors, in blood and tumor.

The ends were cut back, 7 bases at V and 6 bases at J, with 12 bases in the middle. CDR3 length equals 12 residues. Germline-derived CDR1 and CDR2 are SGHTA and FQGNSA. All patients were untreated before thyroid surgery. Original analysis: It was from CDR3 differences across clinicopathological groups that a distant-metastasis classifier for papillary thyroid cancer was built. TCRdb re-called the PCR reads with MiXCR. Clone size and V and J calls follow TCRdb, not the original study. This sample has almost 35,000 clones, with roughly 15% found just once. This clone was observed many times. Its specificity is unknown.

The sequenced sample consisted of blood. The sequence was collected from a female donor with papillary thyroid cancer or a benign thyroid nodule (not recorded which). Some clones in this sample may be carry-over from other donors' samples. This chain links TRBV7-2 with TRBJ1-2; D is uncertain. The CDR3 sequence: CASTPSWDGYTF. In DNA form, the CDR3 reads TGTGCCAGCACCCCAAGTTGGGATGGCTACACCTTC.